One and the same sample provided the 23 T cell receptor beta chains below, sequenced in a study of Graves' ophthalmopathy and Graves' hyperthyroidism. The TCR beta CDR3 regions underwent amplification from RNA transcripts. Scientists carried out first-round RT-PCR using HTBI primers and then a second-round multiplex PCR. TCRdb analysed the multiplex PCR reads with MiXCR anew, one entry per CDR3 protein. Counted here are 170,000 or so distinct CDR3 sequences, 35% to 45% occurring once; the ten biggest clones make up 8% to 9%. Sequencing used peripheral blood. Every receptor here comes from a man aged 30-40 years with Graves' ophthalmopathy.

This clonotype appeared a few times. The genes are TRBV25-1 and TRBJ1-1; no clear D gene. Trimming took off 2 bases at V and 3 bases at J, with 10 bases between the two ends. CDR1 is MGHDK and CDR2 is SYGVNS in the germline V gene. This CDR3 is 14 amino acids long. The CDR3 sequence: CASSEIGRYTEAFF. CDR3 DNA: TGTGCCAGCAGTGAAATAGGCCGCTACACTGAAGCTTTCTTT. Drawing the rest from reference TRBV25-1 and TRBJ1-1, the complete variable domain is EADIYQTPRYLVIGTGKKITLECSQTMGHDKMYWYQQDPGMELHLIHYSYGVNSTEKGDLSSESTVSRIRTEHFPLTLESARPSHTSQYLCASSEIGRYTEAFFGQGTRLTVV.

This clonotype was recorded at least ten times. The chain combines TRBV6-2 or TRBV6-3 with TRBJ2-2; possibly TRBD2 for D (6 bases). This CDR3 has 16 residues. Trimming cost V 1 base and J 1 base, with 10 bases left between them. Germline V gene lookup returns CDR1 MNHEY and CDR2 SVGEGT. This chain's CDR3 is CASSYFRDWNTGELFF. Written as DNA, the CDR3 is TGTGCCAGCAGTTACTTCCGGGACTGGAACACCGGGGAGCTGTTTTTT.

This clonotype showed up just a few times. The CDR3 region is CASSYFKGGQPQHF. CDR3 DNA: TGTGCCAGCAGTTACTTCAAGGGAGGTCAGCCCCAGCATTTT. This rearrangement joins TRBV6-2 or TRBV6-3 to TRBJ1-5; D remains ambiguous. In germline, CDR1 is MNHEY, CDR2 SVGEGT. The CDR3 loop spans 14 amino acids. Trimming shortened V by 1 base and J by 6 bases, and 10 bases separated the two germline ends.

This clonotype was seen many times. The rearrangement uses TRBV29-1 and TRBJ2-7, with a weak D call TRBD2 (5 bases). Trimming left V 6 bases short and J 8 bases short, with 17 bases between. Germline CDR1 is SQVTM and CDR2 is ANQGSEA. This CDR3 spans 12 amino acids. The CDR3 coding sequence is TGCAGCGTCACTCCGCCCAGCGGTAAGCAGTACTTC. Protein sequence: CSVTPPSGKQYF.

This clonotype was seen at least ten times. A much larger clone sits a single nucleotide away, making a read error possible. The chain carries TRBV6-2 or TRBV6-3 and TRBJ1-1, with a weak D call TRBD1 (5 bases). The CDR3 sequence is 12 residues long. Germline V CDR1 and CDR2: MNHEY, SVGEGT. CDR3 sequence (DNA): TGTGCCAGCAGAGGAAGGGGAACTGGAGCTTTCTTT. Translating gives CASRGRGTGAFF.

The table lists this clonotype with many counts. The chain has TRBV7-8 and TRBJ2-7, with D possibly called TRBD1 or TRBD2 (6 bases each). This CDR3 is 16 amino acids long. Trimming removed 5 bases from V and 6 bases from J, with 23 bases in between. Germline-derived CDR1 and CDR2 are SGHVS and FQNEAQ. For the CDR3, the DNA is TGTGCCAGCAGCCCTTTTGGGGATGGGGGGCGCATCGAGCAGTACTTC. Its protein is CASSPFGDGGRIEQYF. Full variable domain (remainder filled in from reference TRBV7-8 and TRBJ2-7): GAGVSQSPRYKVAKRGQDVALRCDPISGHVSLFWYQQALGQGPEFLTYFQNEAQLDKSGLPSDRFFAERPEGSVSTLKIQRTQQEDSAVYLCASSPFGDGGRIEQYFGPGTRLTVT.

This chain links TRBV7-2 with TRBJ2-5; 9 bases match TRBD2. Trimming at V came to 1 base and at J to 5 bases, leaving 8 bases not matched to a gene. The CDR3 sequence is 16 residues long. From germline, CDR1 is SGHTA and CDR2 FQGNSA. The CDR3 DNA reads as TGTGCCAGCAGCTTAGGGGTAGCGGGAGCTCATGAGACCCAGTACTTC. Amino acids: CASSLGVAGAHETQYF. The full variable domain, completed using reference TRBV7-2 and TRBJ2-5, is GAGVSQSPSNKVTEKGKDVELRCDPISGHTALYWYRQSLGQGLEFLIYFQGNSAPDKSGLPSDRFSAERTGGSVSTLTIQRTQQEDSAVYLCASSLGVAGAHETQYFGPGTRLLVL.

This clonotype was detected ten times or more. V gene TRBV7-2 combines with J gene TRBJ2-5; D tentatively fits TRBD1 or TRBD2 (5 bases each). V was clipped by 1 base and J by 5 bases, with 14 bases between them. Germline values: CDR1 SGHTA, CDR2 FQGNSA. This CDR3 has 15 amino acids. CDR3 sequence: CASSLGPGARETQYF. CDR3 bases: TGTGCCAGCAGCTTAGGGCCCGGGGCGAGGGAGACCCAGTACTTC.

The J gene is TRBJ1-3, the V gene TRBV12-3 or TRBV12-4; TRBD1 is a possible D gene (5 bases). The V end was cut by 5 bases, the J end by 9 bases, with 17 bases between. This CDR3 is 14 amino acids long. The chain's CDR3 is CASSTLRGYSTIYF. CDR3 nucleotides: TGTGCCAGCAGTACACTACGGGGGTATAGCACCATATATTTT.

This clonotype was counted at least ten times. The V gene is TRBV18, the J gene TRBJ1-1; D uncertain. The germline CDR1 and CDR2 sequences are KGHSH and LQKENI. This CDR3 has 13 amino acids. Trimming shortened V by 5 bases and J by 2 bases, and 9 bases separated the two germline ends. CDR3 in amino acids: CASSLGPNTEAFF. The CDR3 DNA follows: TGTGCCAGCTCATTGGGCCCTAACACTGAAGCTTTCTTT.

The chain is built from TRBV28 and TRBJ2-5, with 10 bases matching TRBD2. With 5 bases clipped from V and 5 bases from J, the junction kept 8 bases outside the gene matches. Germline CDR1 MDHEN, CDR2 SYDVKM. This CDR3 contains 15 residues. CDR3 in DNA: TGTGCCAGCAGTCCTTGGGCTAGCGGGAGTGAGACCCAGTACTTC. Its translation: CASSPWASGSETQYF.

The chain combines TRBV7-2 with TRBJ2-5; 8 bases map to TRBD2. Germline-derived CDR1 and CDR2 are SGHTA and FQGNSA. This CDR3 is built from 15 residues. V shed 4 bases and J 5 bases; nucleotides not matched to a gene: 9. The CDR3: CASSSVAGPSETQYF. The CDR3 coding sequence is TGTGCCAGCAGCTCAGTAGCGGGGCCCAGTGAGACCCAGTACTTC.

The rearrangement uses TRBV6-5 and TRBJ2-7, with D perhaps TRBD2 (5 bases). Per germline, CDR1 MNHEY and CDR2 SVGAGI. CDR3 size: 14 residues. V was pared by 4 bases and J by 4 bases, with 14 bases between. CDR3 sequence: CASSLRTDFYEQYF. CDR3 bases: TGTGCCAGCAGTTTGCGGACTGATTTTTACGAGCAGTACTTC.

This clonotype showed up many times. V and J are TRBV30 and TRBJ1-5; D might be TRBD1 (5 bases). Trimming removed 2 bases from V and 3 bases from J, with 11 bases in between. Germline V CDR1 and CDR2: GTSNPN, SVGIG (reference sequence). This CDR3 has 14 amino acids. The CDR3 spells CAWSRGGLNQPQHF. For the CDR3, the DNA is TGTGCCTGGAGTAGGGGCGGACTCAATCAGCCCCAGCATTTT. Filled out from reference TRBV30 and TRBJ1-5, the complete variable domain reads SQTIHQWPATLVQPVGSPLSLECTVEGTSNPNLYWYRQAAGRGLQLLFYSVGIGQISSEVPQNLSASRPQDRQFILSSKKLLLSDSGFYLCAWSRGGLNQPQHFGDGTRLSIL.

To note about this clonotype: An end of the junction differs from the germline gene, which may be a read error. CDR3 protein: CASSGTGIFF. Here the CDR3 DNA reads TGTGCCAGCAGTGGTACCGGGATCTTCTTC. The rearrangement links TRBV6-1 to TRBJ2-7; the D gene is possibly TRBD2 (5 bases). The germline V gene encodes CDR1 MNHNS and CDR2 SASEGT. This CDR3 region has 10 residues.

The table lists this clonotype with many counts. This chain joins TRBV9 and TRBJ1-1; maybe TRBD1 (5 bases). This CDR3 is built from 14 residues. Germline values: CDR1 SGDLS, CDR2 YYNGEE. The germline V and J ends were trimmed by 3 bases and 1 base, with 10 bases remaining between them. In DNA, the CDR3 is TGTGCCAGCAGCGCCCATGGGGGGAACACTGAAGCTTTCTTT. Translation gives CASSAHGGNTEAFF.

This clonotype was seen many times. The chain has TRBV18 and TRBJ2-5; D remains ambiguous. V was pared by 4 bases and J by 2 bases, with 2 bases between. The CDR3 spans 11 residues. The germline CDR1 and CDR2 sequences are KGHSH and LQKENI. The CDR3 protein is CASSRQETQYF. The DNA of the CDR3 is TGTGCCAGCTCACGACAAGAGACCCAGTACTTC.

This clonotype was detected only once. The chain combines TRBV27 with TRBJ1-1; D possibly corresponds to TRBD1 (5 bases). The germline V gene has CDR1 MNHEY and CDR2 SMNVEV (reference sequence). This CDR3 contains 13 residues. Trimming removed 8 bases from V and 6 bases from J, with 16 bases in between. The CDR3: CASSNRIGAEAFF. CDR3 nucleotides: TGTGCCAGCTCAAACAGGATTGGCGCTGAAGCTTTCTTT.

This clonotype was observed at least ten times. The chain carries TRBV28 and TRBJ1-2; D possibly corresponds to TRBD1 (6 bases). Germline V CDR1 and CDR2: MDHEN, SYDVKM. V lost 6 bases, J lost 8 bases, and 13 bases lay in between. There are 12 residues in the CDR3. The CDR3 reads CASRQDRRGYTF. For the CDR3, the DNA is TGTGCCAGCAGACAGGACAGACGAGGCTACACCTTC.

This clonotype appeared many times. The chain couples TRBV10-3 to TRBJ2-7; no reliable D call. The CDR3 covers 13 residues. Trimming removed 0 bases at V and 7 bases at J, with 10 bases between. CDR1 ENHRY and CDR2 SYGVKD come from the germline V gene. The CDR3 is CAISESLGLEQYF. The CDR3 DNA sequence: TGTGCCATCAGTGAGTCGTTAGGTTTGGAGCAGTACTTC.

The rearrangement uses TRBV12-3 or TRBV12-4 and TRBJ2-5; possibly TRBD2 for D (6 bases). V was pared by 1 base and J by 7 bases, with 10 bases between. This CDR3 is built from 13 residues. The CDR3 spells CASSLGRAGTQYF. CDR3 DNA sequence: TGTGCCAGCAGTTTAGGGAGGGCAGGGACCCAGTACTTC.

In its sample, this clonotype was seen many times. The chain recombines TRBV2 with TRBJ2-2; D may be TRBD1 (6 bases). Germline-derived CDR1 and CDR2 are SNHLY and FYNNEI. With 3 bases removed from V and 2 bases from J, the gap between germline ends came to 10 bases. The CDR3 runs 15 residues. CDR3 sequence: CASSEGAVNTGELFF. DNA for the CDR3: TGTGCCAGCAGTGAGGGGGCCGTAAACACCGGGGAGCTGTTTTTT. Variable domain in full (rest from reference TRBV2 and TRBJ2-2): EPEVTQTPSHQVTQMGQEVILRCVPISNHLYFYWYRQILGQKVEFLVSFYNNEISEKSEIFDDQFSVERPDGSNFTLKIRSTKLEDSAMYFCASSEGAVNTGELFFGEGSRLTVL.

This chain links TRBV12-3 or TRBV12-4 with TRBJ1-1; tentatively, D is TRBD1 (6 bases). The length of the CDR3 is 13 residues. The V end was cut by 7 bases, the J end by 4 bases, with 13 bases between. The CDR3 loop reads CASTPGVGTEAFF. CDR3 nucleotide sequence: TGTGCCAGCACCCCAGGGGTGGGCACTGAAGCTTTCTTT.